A single sample is the source of the 31 T cell receptor beta chains below, sequenced in a study of blood T cells in healthy people across ages. Primed by a sample-barcoded 5' primer and a J-beta primer mix, a second PCR proceeded for 7 to 11 cycles. TCRdb fed the 5' RACE reads into MiXCR, producing one record per CDR3 protein. The sample consists of about 1.5 million distinct CDR3 sequences, 35% to 45% of them appearing once. Sequencing input: blood. These receptor sequences come from a woman between 18 and 30 years old in good health.

There are a few counts of this clonotype. The chain employs TRBV20-1 and TRBJ1-2; TRBD1 agrees at 9 bases. Germline CDR1 reads DFQATT; CDR2 reads SNEGSKA (reference sequence). The junction had 15 bases not matched to a gene; V was cut back by 5 bases and J by 5 bases. This CDR3 is 16 amino acids long. The CDR3 DNA is TGCAGTGCTCTAACTACAGGGGGCCCGATTCTATATGGCTACACCTTC. This gives the protein CSALTTGGPILYGYTF.

The rearrangement joins TRBV7-9 to TRBJ2-1, with D possibly TRBD2 on 6 matching bases. Trimming took off 4 bases at V and 6 bases at J, with 16 bases between the two ends. CDR1 is SEHNR, CDR2 FQNEAQ, per germline (reference sequence). The CDR3 runs to 15 residues. For the CDR3, the DNA is TGTGCCAGCAGCTCCGTCCCTAGCGCGGGCAATGAGCAGTTCTTC. As protein: CASSSVPSAGNEQFF.

There are a few counts of this clonotype. This chain joins TRBV20-1 and TRBJ2-3; D perhaps matches TRBD2 (6 bases). V lost 3 bases and J 6 bases, leaving 13 bases between the germline ends. This CDR3 is 13 amino acids long. The germline V gene has CDR1 DFQATT and CDR2 SNEGSKA (reference sequence). This chain's CDR3 is CSASGRGYDTQYF. In DNA, the CDR3 is TGCAGTGCTAGCGGGAGAGGATACGATACGCAGTATTTT.

This clonotype appeared a few times. This chain uses TRBV7-9 with TRBJ2-1; 7 bases are a match to TRBD2. The V gene end was trimmed by 6 bases and the J gene end by 3 bases; junction bases not matched to a gene: 8. From germline, CDR1 is SEHNR and CDR2 FQNEAQ (reference sequence). The CDR3 length is 15 residues. CDR3 nucleotides: TGTGCCAGCAGGGCGTCCGGGGGGTACTACAATGAGCAGTTCTTC. Its protein is CASRASGGYYNEQFF.

V and J are TRBV5-1 and TRBJ2-1; D is unresolved. The V end lost 4 bases, the J end lost 4 bases, and 15 bases lay between the germline ends. The germline CDR1 and CDR2 sequences are SGHRS and YFSETQ. The CDR3 extends over 15 amino acids. The CDR3 DNA reads TGCGCCAGCAGCCTGATCGCGGCGCCTTACAATGAGCAGTTCTTC. This sequence encodes CASSLIAAPYNEQFF. The whole variable domain, remainder taken from reference TRBV5-1 and TRBJ2-1, is KAGVTQTPRYLIKTRGQQVTLSCSPISGHRSVSWYQQTPGQGLQFLFEYFSETQRNKGNFPGRFSGRQFSNSRSEMNVSTLELGDSALYLCASSLIAAPYNEQFFGPGTRLTVL.

The chain employs TRBV9 and TRBJ1-2, with a possible D match to TRBD1 (5 bases). Trimming took off 0 bases at V and 4 bases at J, with 7 bases between the two ends. CDR3 size: 13 residues. The germline V gene encodes CDR1 SGDLS and CDR2 YYNGEE. CDR3 protein: CASSVDGTYGYTF. The CDR3 DNA sequence: TGTGCCAGCAGCGTAGATGGGACCTATGGCTACACCTTC.

This clonotype was seen at least ten times. The V and J genes are TRBV10-3 and TRBJ1-2; D unclear. Per germline, CDR1 ENHRY and CDR2 SYGVKD. V was pared by 4 bases and J by 2 bases, with 5 bases between. This CDR3 spans 12 amino acids. This chain's CDR3 is CAISVINYGYTF. DNA for the CDR3: TGTGCCATCAGTGTCATAAACTATGGCTACACCTTC.

This clonotype appeared a few times. The chain joins TRBV12-3 or TRBV12-4 to TRBJ1-5, with D perhaps TRBD1 (5 bases). Trimming took off 3 bases at V and 5 bases at J, with 14 bases between the two ends. The CDR3 runs to 15 residues. The DNA of the CDR3 is TGTGCCAGCAGTTTTCCAGGGAGTTCCGATCAGCCCCAGCATTTT. Translation: CASSFPGSSDQPQHF.

The chain uses TRBV20-1 and TRBJ1-5, with D unresolved. CDR1 is DFQATT, CDR2 SNEGSKA, per germline (reference sequence). Between the trimmed V and J ends, which lost 3 bases and 5 bases, there was a span of 14 bases. The CDR3 is 14 amino acids. CDR3 in DNA: TGCAGTGCTAGTGACGAGTTTTTGGATCAGCCCCAGCATTTT. It is translated as CSASDEFLDQPQHF.

This clonotype was observed a handful of times. The genes are TRBV10-3 and TRBJ1-2; the D gene is possibly TRBD1 (5 bases). Germline V lookup: CDR1 ENHRY, CDR2 SYGVKD. The CDR3 spans 14 residues. Trimming cost V 4 bases and J 6 bases, with 15 bases left between them. The CDR3 bases are TGTGCCATCAGTGCCCAGGGAGGTGCCGATGGCTACACCTTC. As protein: CAISAQGGADGYTF.

This clonotype occurred a few times. The V call is TRBV5-1, the J call TRBJ2-3; D remains unclear. CDR1 and CDR2 (germline): SGHRS, YFSETQ. The CDR3 runs 13 residues. Trimming shortened V by 3 bases and J by 4 bases, and 9 bases separated the two germline ends. CDR3 residues: CASSWAPPDTQYF. The CDR3 DNA is TGCGCCAGCAGCTGGGCCCCTCCAGATACGCAGTATTTT.

The chain couples TRBV20-1 to TRBJ1-1, with 10 bases matching TRBD1. The CDR3 sequence is 17 residues long. Germline CDR1 is DFQATT and CDR2 is SNEGSKA (reference sequence). Trimming cost V 3 bases and J 7 bases; bases outside gene matches: 17. The CDR3 reads CSARPHFRDRGINEAFF. The DNA for the CDR3 is TGCAGTGCTAGGCCTCACTTCCGGGACAGGGGAATAAATGAAGCTTTCTTT.

The J gene is TRBJ1-2, the V gene TRBV6-4; weak D call: TRBD1 (6 bases). The CDR3 has 15 amino acids. V was clipped by 1 base and J by 2 bases, with 11 bases between them. CDR1 and CDR2 from the germline V gene are MRHNA and SNTAGT. CDR3 in amino acids: CASSDLQGRNYGYTF. The CDR3 region has the DNA TGTGCCAGCAGTGACTTACAGGGCCGAAACTATGGCTACACCTTC.

In this sample, this clonotype turned up a few times. This sequence joins TRBV2 and TRBJ2-5; D uncertain. The J call may not be correct, given that the DNA end is closer to TRBJ2-7. This CDR3 spans 11 amino acids. The V gene's germline CDR1 is SNHLY and CDR2 FYNNEI. The CDR3 coding sequence is TGTGCCAGCCAAGGTAATACCGAGCAGTACTTC. It codes for CASQGNTEQYF.

The chain combines TRBV4-1 with TRBJ1-2, with a possible D match to TRBD1 (5 bases). CDR1 MGHRA and CDR2 YSYEKL come from the germline V gene. The CDR3 sequence is 14 residues long. V gave up 1 base and J gave up 2 bases, with 8 bases separating them. The CDR3 region has the DNA TGCGCCAGCAGCCAAGCTTACAGGAACTATGGCTACACCTTC. Amino acid sequence: CASSQAYRNYGYTF.

The sample holds a few counts of this clonotype. This chain links TRBV20-1 with TRBJ2-1; D ambiguous. This CDR3 contains 14 residues. Trimming left V 2 bases short and J 3 bases short, with 11 bases between. Germline V gene data show CDR1 as DFQATT and CDR2 as SNEGSKA (reference sequence). The CDR3 region is CSARRTTDYNEQFF. For the CDR3, the DNA is TGCAGTGCTAGACGCACTACCGACTACAATGAGCAGTTCTTC.

The chain has TRBV29-1 and TRBJ2-7, with 13 bases aligning to TRBD2. In germline, CDR1 is SQVTM, CDR2 ANQGSEA. This CDR3 is 14 amino acids long. The ends lost 6 bases at V and 7 bases at J; junction bases unmatched: 9. CDR3 nucleotide sequence: TGCAGCGTGGTGGGACTAGCGGGGAGGGGTGAGCAGTACTTC. This sequence encodes CSVVGLAGRGEQYF.

This chain uses TRBV7-9 with TRBJ2-7; D gene unclear. CDR3 length: 15 amino acids. With 2 bases removed from V and 0 bases from J, the gap between germline ends came to 11 bases. The V gene's germline CDR1 is SEHNR and CDR2 FQNEAQ (reference sequence). The CDR3 reads CASSLRSASSYEQYF. The CDR3, as DNA: TGTGCCAGCAGCTTACGGTCAGCCAGCTCCTACGAGCAGTACTTC.

The chain couples TRBV24-1 to TRBJ1-1; D perhaps matches TRBD1 (5 bases). This CDR3 contains 13 residues. Germline V gene sequence: CDR1 KGHDR, CDR2 SFDVKD. The ends were cut back, 9 bases at V and 3 bases at J, with 13 bases in the middle. The CDR3: CATRGRGDTEAFF. Here the CDR3 DNA reads TGTGCCACCCGAGGAAGGGGTGACACTGAAGCTTTCTTT.

This clonotype was observed at least ten times. The V call is TRBV2, the J call TRBJ2-7; 8 bases fit TRBD1. Germline CDR1 is SNHLY and CDR2 is FYNNEI. Trimming removed 6 bases from V and 2 bases from J; junction bases left unmatched: 3. The CDR3 spans 13 residues. CDR3 sequence: CASSETGAYEQYF. The CDR3 DNA is TGTGCCAGCAGCGAGACAGGGGCCTACGAGCAGTACTTC.

This clonotype was seen only a few times. The V gene is TRBV12-3 or TRBV12-4, the J gene TRBJ1-4, with 9 bases aligning to TRBD1. The CDR3 runs to 15 residues. J was trimmed by 6 bases and V by 6 bases; bases with no gene match: 8. CDR3 sequence reads: CASSSTTGGHEKLFF. The CDR3 nucleotides are TGTGCCAGCAGCTCAACGACAGGGGGACATGAAAAACTGTTTTTT.

This clonotype was seen a few times. The rearrangement joins TRBV4-3 to TRBJ2-4; D is unclear. Germline-derived CDR1 and CDR2 are LGHNA and YSLEER. The V end was cut by 11 bases, the J end by 0 bases, with 14 bases between. There are 14 residues in the CDR3. This CDR3 is CAPYAPLAKNIQYF. Here the CDR3 DNA reads TGCGCCCCGTACGCGCCCCTAGCCAAAAACATTCAGTACTTC.

This clonotype was observed a handful of times. The rearrangement links TRBV29-1 to TRBJ2-2; TRBD2 is a possible D gene (6 bases). V was cut by 4 bases and J by 3 bases, with 12 bases left in between. The germline V gene encodes CDR1 SQVTM and CDR2 ANQGSEA. CDR3 size: 14 residues. In DNA, the CDR3 is TGCAGCGTTGTTGTAGCGGATTACACCGGGGAGCTGTTTTTT. It specifies CSVVVADYTGELFF.

This clonotype has only a few counts. The gene calls are TRBV4-3 and TRBJ2-7; D is uncertain. This CDR3 is 14 amino acids long. Germline values: CDR1 LGHNA, CDR2 YSLEER. Trimming took 1 base from V and 4 from J, leaving 11 bases between them. CDR3 DNA sequence: TGCGCCAGCAGCCAAGTGGGATTTGGGTACGAGCAGTACTTC. Amino acid sequence: CASSQVGFGYEQYF.

This clonotype was detected ten times or more. The genes are TRBV9 and TRBJ2-3; D not resolved. The CDR3 covers 14 residues. CDR1 and CDR2 (germline): SGDLS, YYNGEE. The germline V and J ends were trimmed by 1 base and 4 bases, with 10 bases remaining between them. The CDR3 spells CASSVPKESDTQYF. CDR3 bases: TGTGCCAGCAGCGTACCTAAGGAGTCAGATACGCAGTATTTT.

In its sample, this clonotype was seen many times. The gene calls are TRBV29-1 and TRBJ2-1, with 10 bases aligning to TRBD1. The germline CDR1 and CDR2 sequences are SQVTM and ANQGSEA. The CDR3 covers 13 residues. V lost 6 bases to trimming and J lost 3 bases; unmatched junction nucleotides: 2. CDR3 DNA: TGCAGCGTGGACAGGGGGAGCTACAATGAGCAGTTCTTC. This sequence encodes CSVDRGSYNEQFF.

This clonotype turned up a few times. In DNA form, the CDR3 reads TGTGCCAGCTCCGGGACGGACCTCTATGGCTACACCTTC. Translation gives CASSGTDLYGYTF. V usage is TRBV18 and J usage is TRBJ1-2; D might be TRBD1 (5 bases). There are 13 residues in the CDR3. CDR1 and CDR2 from the germline V gene are KGHSH and LQKENI. With 6 bases removed from V and 4 bases from J, the gap between germline ends came to 12 bases.

This clonotype was counted at least ten times. V gene TRBV4-3 combines with J gene TRBJ2-1; 8 bases agree with TRBD2. Unmatched junction bases numbered 10, after V lost 2 bases and J lost 7 bases. Germline loops: CDR1 LGHNA, CDR2 YSLEER. CDR3 size: 16 residues. The CDR3 loop is CASSQSLTGGKNEQFF. For the CDR3, the DNA is TGCGCCAGCAGCCAATCGTTGACGGGAGGGAAGAATGAGCAGTTCTTC.

The sample holds a few counts of this clonotype. The chain employs TRBV29-1 and TRBJ2-2; D is ambiguous. With 3 bases removed from V and 0 bases from J, the gap between germline ends came to 2 bases. The CDR3 covers 12 residues. Per germline, CDR1 SQVTM and CDR2 ANQGSEA. The chain's CDR3 is CSVDANTGELFF. In DNA, the CDR3 is TGCAGCGTTGATGCGAACACCGGGGAGCTGTTTTTT.

This chain links TRBV9 with TRBJ1-1; 10 bases agree with TRBD1. With 4 bases clipped from V and 4 bases from J, the junction kept 13 bases outside the gene matches. CDR1 and CDR2 from the germline V gene are SGDLS and YYNGEE. This CDR3 contains 17 residues. CDR3 sequence (DNA): TGTGCCAGCAGCCCCAACCGGGACAGGGGTAGGGGCACTGAAGCTTTCTTT. Translating gives CASSPNRDRGRGTEAFF. Using reference TRBV9 and TRBJ1-1 for the parts outside the CDR3, the full variable domain is DSGVTQTPKHLITATGQRVTLRCSPRSGDLSVYWYQQSLDQGLQFLIQYYNGEERAKGNILERFSAQQFPDLHSELNLSSLELGDSALYFCASSPNRDRGRGTEAFFGQGTRLTVV.

J is TRBJ2-7 and V is TRBV7-2; TRBD2 agrees at 10 bases. Germline V gives CDR1 SGHTA, CDR2 FQGNSA. V shed 1 base and J 3 bases; nucleotides not matched to a gene: 3. The CDR3 spans 15 residues. The CDR3, as DNA: TGTGCCAGCAGCTTAGTTGCTAGCGGGGGCTACGAGCAGTACTTC. Translation: CASSLVASGGYEQYF.